This T cell receptor (beta chain) was recorded in a study of shared clonotypes between healthy human individuals. Study-wide points: Shared across four donors were around 5% of the naive CD4 clonotypes. Having only a few donors restricted how much genetic and exposure-history diversity was captured.

Note on this clone: The antigen is undetermined.

Deep was the level used in running the assay. For every subset, genomic DNA was evenly distributed across several immunoSEQ plates. Sequencing was performed with immunoSEQ multiplex PCR; in TCRdb, only in-frame clones are kept and a portion is missing. Altogether under 2,000,000 clones are present, approximately 94% being singletons, with the ten largest covering 1% to 1.5%. The naive CD8 fraction comprised CD45RO-negative cells positively selected for CCR7 and excluded terminally differentiated effector memory CD45RA+ cells. The germline gives CDR1 MNHNS, CDR2 SASEGT. The CDR3 contains 16 residues. The trim removed 2 bases at V and 3 bases at J, leaving 5 bases unmatched.

Source material: naive CD8+ T cells sorted from blood. The gene calls are TRBV6-1 and TRBJ2-1; 9 positions match TRBD2. The TCR comes from a man younger than 30 in good health. DNA for the CDR3: TGTGCCAGCAGTGAACTAGCGGGGACAATCTACAATGAGCAGTTCTTC. Translating gives CASSELAGTIYNEQFF.